One T cell receptor beta chain is described in this entry. Its specificity is unknown. Researchers ran the PCR with 60 Vbeta and 13 Jbeta primers. TCRdb keeps only in-frame clones here, not all; method: immunoSEQ multiplex PCR. The sample carries 70,000 to 100,000 clones, approximately 60% recorded once. This entry is derived from a study of cytomegalovirus exposure and HLA in healthy donors. Study-level results: Later analysis associated a missense DCLRE1C variant with TCR beta V- and J-gene trimming. For most TCR beta V segments, an earlier analysis put the productive rate at about 90% or about 30% of the time. The authors enumerated 180 or so TCR beta chains as linked to cytomegalovirus.

V was pared by 1 base and J by 1 base, with 7 bases between. This CDR3 is 14 amino acids long. CDR1 and CDR2 (germline): MNHEY, SMNVEV (reference sequence). The source is a woman between 50 and 59 years old in good health and CMV-seropositive. What was sequenced was PBMCs. The rearrangement joins TRBV27 to TRBJ1-1; no clear D. CDR3 bases: TGTGCCAGCAGTTTATACGCCAGGAACACTGAAGCTTTCTTT. Translation gives CASSLYARNTEAFF.